Each of the 29 T cell receptor beta chains below was sequenced from the same sample in a study of blood T cell repertoires in COVID-19. Assay: immunoSEQ multiplex PCR; the TCRdb copy retains only in-frame clones and omits some. The sample lists roughly 200,000 clones; 70% to 90% were seen once. Sequenced sample: peripheral blood. These receptors all come from a middle-aged man with active or convalescent COVID-19.

This clone turned up a few times. V gene TRBV14 combines with J gene TRBJ1-1; D is unresolved. V was shortened by 3 bases and J by 0 bases, with 5 bases between the two germline ends. Germline V gives CDR1 SGHDN, CDR2 FVKESK. This CDR3 contains 13 residues. CDR3 protein: CASSHELNTEAFF. CDR3 DNA sequence: TGTGCCAGCAGCCATGAGCTGAACACTGAAGCTTTCTTT.

The V gene is TRBV5-1, the J gene TRBJ2-3, with a possible D match to TRBD1 (6 bases). CDR1 and CDR2 (germline): SGHRS, YFSETQ. V lost 0 bases and J 1 base, leaving 9 bases between the germline ends. The CDR3 length is 15 residues. The CDR3, as DNA: TGCGCCAGCAGCTTGGTGTCAGGGGGCACAGATACGCAGTATTTT. Residues: CASSLVSGGTDTQYF.

The rearrangement joins TRBV27 to TRBJ1-2; D not certain. The V gene lost 1 base and the J gene lost 0 bases, with 15 bases spanning the gap. Germline V gene data show CDR1 as MNHEY and CDR2 as SMNVEV (reference sequence). The CDR3 spans 17 residues. The CDR3 is CASSLLVTEYTNYGYTF. In DNA form, the CDR3 reads TGTGCCAGCAGTTTATTAGTAACAGAATACACTAACTATGGCTACACCTTC.

The chain carries TRBV3-1 (or the pseudogene TRBV3-2) and TRBJ1-2; TRBD1 matches at 10 bases. Looked up from germline, CDR1 is LGHDT and CDR2 is YNNKEL (reference sequence). The CDR3 extends over 13 amino acids. J lost 7 bases, V lost 5 bases, and 4 bases had no gene match. CDR3: CASSSTGGSGYTF. The CDR3 nucleotides are TGTGCCAGCAGCTCGACAGGGGGCAGTGGCTACACCTTC.

This sequence joins TRBV12-3 or TRBV12-4 and TRBJ1-2; D perhaps matches TRBD1 (6 bases). Trimming removed 5 bases from V and 2 bases from J, with 9 bases in between. This CDR3 spans 13 amino acids. The CDR3 DNA is TGTGCCAGCAGTCTAGACAGGAACTATGGCTACACCTTC. Encoded protein: CASSLDRNYGYTF.

J is TRBJ2-1 and V is TRBV10-3, with D unresolved. Trimming cost V 3 bases and J 7 bases, with 19 bases left between them. Germline lookup yields CDR1 ENHRY and CDR2 SYGVKD. CDR3 length: 16 residues. CDR3 DNA: TGTGCCATCAGTGAATTATCGGGTCCTCGAGCAAATGAGCAGTTCTTC. Translating it yields CAISELSGPRANEQFF.

This sequence joins TRBV6-2 or TRBV6-3 and TRBJ1-5; TRBD1 might be the D (5 bases). The CDR3 is 13 amino acids. Between the trimmed V and J ends, which lost 6 bases and 2 bases, there was a span of 8 bases. Germline loops: CDR1 MNHEY, CDR2 SVGEGT. The CDR3 loop is CASSQQGNQPQHF. CDR3 nucleotide sequence: TGTGCCAGCAGCCAACAGGGCAATCAGCCCCAGCATTTT.

The J gene is TRBJ2-7, the V gene TRBV27; the match to TRBD1 covers 7 bases. Germline V gene lookup returns CDR1 MNHEY and CDR2 SMNVEV (reference sequence). The V segment lost 6 bases and the J segment 1 base; nucleotides outside the gene matches: 6. The length of the CDR3 is 14 residues. CDR3 DNA sequence: TGTGCCAGCAGCCTGGACAGGAGGTCCTACGAGCAGTACTTC. Encoded protein: CASSLDRRSYEQYF.

The rearrangement uses TRBV19 and TRBJ1-5; 12 bases are shared with TRBD1. V was pared by 8 bases and J by 6 bases, with 2 bases of the junction left unmatched. The CDR3 totals 13 residues. Per germline, CDR1 LNHDA and CDR2 SQIVND (reference sequence). The CDR3 coding sequence is TGTGCCAGTCGGGACAGGGGGCCTCAGCCCCAGCATTTT. Its translation is CASRDRGPQPQHF.

V gene TRBV7-9 combines with J gene TRBJ2-5, with TRBD2 identical over 13 bases. The V segment lost 5 bases and the J segment 1 base; nucleotides outside the gene matches: 4. CDR1 and CDR2 (germline): SEHNR, FQNEAQ (reference sequence). The length of the CDR3 is 16 residues. CDR3 residues: CASSKLAGGTQETQYF. CDR3 DNA: TGTGCCAGCAGCAAACTAGCGGGAGGGACCCAAGAGACCCAGTACTTC.

This clone was observed once. The chain uses TRBV7-2 and TRBJ2-1; TRBD1 matches 7 bases. CDR1 and CDR2 (germline): SGHTA, FQGNSA. With 3 bases clipped from V and 14 bases from J, the junction kept 16 bases outside the gene matches. CDR3 length: 15 amino acids. CDR3 DNA: TGTGCCAGCAGCTTTACAGGGGTACTGGGGAGTTCGGAGTTCTTC. Amino acid sequence: CASSFTGVLGSSEFF.

The J gene is TRBJ1-6, the V gene TRBV6-5, with 9 nucleotides matching TRBD1. Looked up from germline, CDR1 is MNHEY and CDR2 is SVGAGI. The ends lost 2 bases at V and 14 bases at J; junction bases unmatched: 7. This CDR3 spans 14 amino acids. CDR3 in amino acids: CASSYGTGTGALHF. The CDR3 nucleotides are TGTGCCAGCAGTTACGGGACAGGGACTGGGGCCCTCCACTTT.

This clone was seen more than once but under ten times. This chain joins TRBV11-1 and TRBJ2-2, with D possibly being TRBD1 (5 bases). V shed 4 bases and J shed 0 bases, with 12 bases lying between them. Germline CDR1 reads SGHAT; CDR2 reads FQDESV (reference sequence). The CDR3 contains 16 residues. In DNA form, the CDR3 reads TGTGCCAGCAGCTCACAGGTCCCCCCGAACACCGGGGAGCTGTTTTTT. Protein: CASSSQVPPNTGELFF.

The V and J genes are TRBV19 and TRBJ2-3; 9 nucleotides line up with TRBD1. The CDR3 is 15 amino acids. Germline CDR1 LNHDA, CDR2 SQIVND (reference sequence). With V trimmed by 7 bases and J by 6 bases, 11 bases remained unmatched. Here the CDR3 DNA reads TGTGCCAGTAAGGACAGGGGAATAGGGGAGGATACGCAGTATTTT. Translating gives CASKDRGIGEDTQYF.

CDR3 amino acids: CSEHQGSDTQYF. CDR3 nucleotide sequence: TGCAGCGAACACCAGGGGTCAGATACGCAGTATTTT. V usage is TRBV29-1 and J usage is TRBJ2-3; a possible D gene is TRBD1 (6 bases). Germline V gives CDR1 SQVTM, CDR2 ANQGSEA. V was clipped by 7 bases and J by 4 bases, with 12 bases between them. This CDR3 is built from 12 residues.

This rearrangement joins TRBV6-5 to TRBJ2-1; 7 positions match TRBD1. This CDR3 has 15 amino acids. Germline V gene data show CDR1 as MNHEY and CDR2 as SVGAGI. With V trimmed by 2 bases and J by 2 bases, 3 bases remained unmatched. CDR3 amino acids: CASSYRDRTYNEQFF. In DNA form, the CDR3 reads TGTGCCAGCAGTTACCGGGACAGAACCTACAATGAGCAGTTCTTC.

This rearrangement joins TRBV3-1 (or the pseudogene TRBV3-2) to TRBJ2-7, with TRBD2 as a possible D gene (5 bases). CDR1 and CDR2 (germline): LGHDT, YNNKEL (reference sequence). V was clipped by 4 bases and J by 5 bases, with 15 bases between them. The length of the CDR3 is 14 residues. For the CDR3, the DNA is TGTGCCAGCAGCCGCCGAGGGCAAGTCCACGAGCAGTACTTC. It is translated as CASSRRGQVHEQYF.

The chain links TRBV7-2 to TRBJ1-1; D unresolved. The CDR3 totals 12 residues. V lost 5 bases, J lost 1 base, and 5 bases lay in between. The germline CDR1 and CDR2 sequences are SGHTA and FQGNSA. The CDR3 DNA sequence: TGTGCCAGCAGCCGACAGAACACTGAAGCTTTCTTT. Translating it yields CASSRQNTEAFF.

The rearrangement uses TRBV6-1 and TRBJ1-3; TRBD1 agrees at 7 bases. Per the germline V gene, CDR1 is MNHNS and CDR2 is SASEGT. Trimming removed 0 bases from V and 3 bases from J; junction bases left unmatched: 8. This CDR3 is 17 amino acids long. The CDR3: CASSEARSRGFGNTIYF. The CDR3 region has the DNA TGTGCCAGCAGTGAAGCGCGATCCAGGGGGTTTGGAAACACCATATATTTT.

The chain uses TRBV28 and TRBJ1-5; D gene uncertain. The ends were cut back, 1 base at V and 1 base at J, with 8 bases in the middle. The germline gives CDR1 MDHEN, CDR2 SYDVKM. The CDR3 totals 15 residues. DNA of the CDR3: TGTGCCAGCAGTTTATCGGGGTTGAGCAATCAGCCCCAGCATTTT. This sequence encodes CASSLSGLSNQPQHF.

This rearrangement joins TRBV30 to TRBJ1-3; D gene ambiguous. The germline gives CDR1 GTSNPN, CDR2 SVGIG (reference sequence). The CDR3 extends over 13 amino acids. The V end was cut by 5 bases, the J end by 0 bases, with 8 bases between. This chain's CDR3 is CAWDQISGNTIYF. The CDR3 nucleotides read TGTGCCTGGGACCAGATCTCTGGAAACACCATATATTTT.

The chain carries TRBV9 and TRBJ1-1, with 7 bases lining up with TRBD1. V dropped 0 bases and J dropped 2; count of bases not matched to a gene: 4. The germline gives CDR1 SGDLS, CDR2 YYNGEE. The CDR3 totals 15 residues. The CDR3 coding sequence is TGTGCCAGCAGCGTAGTTGTAGGGGGCAACACTGAAGCTTTCTTT. Protein: CASSVVVGGNTEAFF.

The chain combines TRBV29-1 with TRBJ1-1, with D hard to call. V lost 4 bases to trimming and J lost 6 bases, with 15 bases between them. CDR1 and CDR2 (germline): SQVTM, ANQGSEA. This CDR3 comprises 13 residues. The CDR3 protein is CSVVPELVPEAFF. In DNA, the CDR3 is TGCAGCGTTGTTCCGGAGTTGGTCCCTGAAGCTTTCTTT.

The V call is TRBV28, the J call TRBJ2-2, with D maybe TRBD2 (5 bases). V lost 6 bases to trimming and J lost 4 bases, with 15 bases between them. Germline lookup yields CDR1 MDHEN and CDR2 SYDVKM. The CDR3 has 15 residues. CDR3 sequence reads: CASSTPGKATGELFF. CDR3 bases: TGTGCCAGCAGCACCCCGGGGAAGGCCACCGGGGAGCTGTTTTTT.

This sequence joins TRBV5-1 and TRBJ2-1; 8 bases are shared with TRBD1. CDR1 and CDR2 from the germline V gene are SGHRS and YFSETQ. The CDR3 spans 14 residues. J was trimmed by 6 bases and V by 1 base; bases with no gene match: 3. CDR3 coding DNA: TGCGCCAGCAGCTTGCAGGGGGCGGTCAATGAGCAGTTCTTC. The encoded protein is CASSLQGAVNEQFF.

The genes are TRBV7-8 and TRBJ2-1; TRBD2 agrees at 9 bases. Germline values: CDR1 SGHVS, CDR2 FQNEAQ. CDR3 length equals 15 residues. V dropped 5 bases and J dropped 6; count of bases not matched to a gene: 8. CDR3 bases: TGTGCCAGCAGCCTATCTAGCGGGGAGGCCAATGAGCAGTTCTTC. This gives the protein CASSLSSGEANEQFF.

The rearrangement joins TRBV5-1 to TRBJ2-3, with 9 bases aligning to TRBD2. Germline values: CDR1 SGHRS, CDR2 YFSETQ. V shed 1 base, J shed 0 bases, and the junction held 6 bases outside the gene matches. This CDR3 is 17 amino acids long. CDR3 region: CASSLRASGASTDTQYF. The DNA of the CDR3 is TGCGCCAGCAGCTTGAGGGCTAGCGGGGCTAGCACAGATACGCAGTATTTT. Based on the CDR3 plus reference TRBV5-1 and TRBJ2-3, the full variable domain is KAGVTQTPRYLIKTRGQQVTLSCSPISGHRSVSWYQQTPGQGLQFLFEYFSETQRNKGNFPGRFSGRQFSNSRSEMNVSTLELGDSALYLCASSLRASGASTDTQYFGPGTRLTVL.

V usage is TRBV9 and J usage is TRBJ2-1; D is possibly TRBD2 (5 bases). The CDR3 is 15 amino acids. Germline-derived CDR1 and CDR2 are SGDLS and YYNGEE. V was pared by 0 bases and J by 7 bases, with 14 bases between. In DNA form, the CDR3 reads TGTGCCAGCAGCGTAGGTCCTAGCCCTGGGAATGAGCAGTTCTTC. Translated, it gives CASSVGPSPGNEQFF. The complete variable domain, with remaining parts taken from reference TRBV9 and TRBJ2-1, reads DSGVTQTPKHLITATGQRVTLRCSPRSGDLSVYWYQQSLDQGLQFLIQYYNGEERAKGNILERFSAQQFPDLHSELNLSSLELGDSALYFCASSVGPSPGNEQFFGPGTRLTVL.

Here the CDR3 reads CASKQGDYGYTF. CDR3 sequence (DNA): TGTGCCAGTAAGCAGGGGGACTATGGCTACACCTTC. V and J are TRBV19 and TRBJ1-2; TRBD1 matches 7 bases. J was trimmed by 3 bases and V by 7 bases; bases with no gene match: 2. The CDR3 spans 12 residues. In germline, CDR1 is LNHDA, CDR2 SQIVND (reference sequence). Complete variable domain (other parts from reference TRBV19 and TRBJ1-2): DGGITQSPKYLFRKEGQNVTLSCEQNLNHDAMYWYRQDPGQGLRLIYYSQIVNDFQKGDIAEGYSVSREKKESFPLTVTSAQKNPTAFYLCASKQGDYGYTFGSGTRLTVV.